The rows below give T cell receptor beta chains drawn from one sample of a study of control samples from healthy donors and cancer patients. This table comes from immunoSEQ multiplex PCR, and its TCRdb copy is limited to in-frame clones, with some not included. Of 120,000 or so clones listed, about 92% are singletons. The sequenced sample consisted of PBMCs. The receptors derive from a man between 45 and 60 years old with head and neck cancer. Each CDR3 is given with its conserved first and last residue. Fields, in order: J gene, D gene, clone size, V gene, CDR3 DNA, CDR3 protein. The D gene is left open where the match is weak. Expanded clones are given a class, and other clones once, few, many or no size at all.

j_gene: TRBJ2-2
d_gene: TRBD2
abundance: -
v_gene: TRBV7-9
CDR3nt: TGTGCCAGCAGCCCGGGGGGTTCTATCTGGACCGGGGAGCTGTTTTTT
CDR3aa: CASSPGGSIWTGELFF

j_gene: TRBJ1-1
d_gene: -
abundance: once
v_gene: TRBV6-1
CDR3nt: TGTGCCAGCAGTGAACCGAGTGTGGGGGACACTGAAGCTTTCTTT
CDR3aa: CASSEPSVGDTEAFF

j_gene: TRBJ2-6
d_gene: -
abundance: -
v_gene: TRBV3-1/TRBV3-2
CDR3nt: TGTGCCAGCAGCCTAATGTGTGGGGCCAACGTCCTGACTTTC
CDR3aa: CASSLMCGANVLTF

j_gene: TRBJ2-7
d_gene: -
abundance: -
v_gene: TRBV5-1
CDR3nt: TGCGCCAGCAGCGGGGCGGAGCCCACCTACGAGCAGTACTTC
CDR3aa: CASSGAEPTYEQYF

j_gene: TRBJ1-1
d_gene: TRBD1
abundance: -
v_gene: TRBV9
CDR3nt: TGTGCCAGCAGCCCGAGACAGGGGAGGGAGCGGGCTTTCTTT
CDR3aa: CASSPRQGRERAFF

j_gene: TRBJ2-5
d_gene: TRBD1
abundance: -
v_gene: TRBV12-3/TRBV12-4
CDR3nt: TGTGCCAGCAGTTTATGGGACAGAGAGACCCAGTACTTC
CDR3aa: CASSLWDRETQYF

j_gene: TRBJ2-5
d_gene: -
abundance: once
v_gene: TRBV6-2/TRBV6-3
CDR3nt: TGTGCCAGCAGTTACACGGAGACCCAGTACTTC
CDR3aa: CASSYTETQYF

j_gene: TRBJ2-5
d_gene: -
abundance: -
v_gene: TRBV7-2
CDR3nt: TGTGCCAGCAGCTCAGGGGAGACCCAGTACTTC
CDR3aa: CASSSGETQYF

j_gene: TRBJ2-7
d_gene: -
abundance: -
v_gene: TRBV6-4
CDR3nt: TGTGCCAGCAGACCGCTAGCCCAGGGGGGCACCGTCGAGCAGTACTTC
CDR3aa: CASRPLAQGGTVEQYF

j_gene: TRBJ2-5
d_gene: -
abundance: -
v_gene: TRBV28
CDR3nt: TGTGCCACGCTCCCGGGACCCGACTTC
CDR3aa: CATLPGPDF

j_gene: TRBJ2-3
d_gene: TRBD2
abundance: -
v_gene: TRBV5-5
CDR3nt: TGTGCCAGCAGCTTGGTGAAGACTAGCGGGGTTAGCACAGATACGCAGTATTTT
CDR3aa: CASSLVKTSGVSTDTQYF